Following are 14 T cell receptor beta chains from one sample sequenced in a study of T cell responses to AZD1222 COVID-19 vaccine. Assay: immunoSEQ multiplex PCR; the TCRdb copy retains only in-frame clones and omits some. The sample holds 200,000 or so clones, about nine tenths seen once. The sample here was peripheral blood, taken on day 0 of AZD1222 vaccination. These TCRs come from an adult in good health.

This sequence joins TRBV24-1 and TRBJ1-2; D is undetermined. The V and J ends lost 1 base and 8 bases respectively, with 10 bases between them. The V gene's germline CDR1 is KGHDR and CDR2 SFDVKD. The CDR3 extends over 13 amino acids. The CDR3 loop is CATSDLTTGGYTF. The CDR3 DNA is TGTGCCACCAGTGATTTAACCACTGGGGGCTACACCTTC.

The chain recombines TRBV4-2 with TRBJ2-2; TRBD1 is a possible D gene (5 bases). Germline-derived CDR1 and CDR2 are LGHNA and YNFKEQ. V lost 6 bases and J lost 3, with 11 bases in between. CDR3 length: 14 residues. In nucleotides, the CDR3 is TGTGCCAGCAGGTGGGAAGGGGACACCGGGGAGCTGTTTTTT. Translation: CASRWEGDTGELFF.

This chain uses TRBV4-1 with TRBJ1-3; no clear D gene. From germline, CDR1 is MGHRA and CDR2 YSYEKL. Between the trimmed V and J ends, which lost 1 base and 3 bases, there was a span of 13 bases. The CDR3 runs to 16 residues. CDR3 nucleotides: TGCGCCAGCAGCCAAGCCCGGGGTCGGGATGGAAACACCATATATTTT. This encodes CASSQARGRDGNTIYF.

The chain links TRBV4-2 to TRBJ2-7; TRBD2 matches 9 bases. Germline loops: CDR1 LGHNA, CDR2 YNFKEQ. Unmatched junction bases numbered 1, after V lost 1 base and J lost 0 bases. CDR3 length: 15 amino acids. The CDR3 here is CASSQGLADSYEQYF. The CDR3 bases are TGTGCCAGCAGCCAAGGACTAGCGGACTCCTACGAGCAGTACTTC.

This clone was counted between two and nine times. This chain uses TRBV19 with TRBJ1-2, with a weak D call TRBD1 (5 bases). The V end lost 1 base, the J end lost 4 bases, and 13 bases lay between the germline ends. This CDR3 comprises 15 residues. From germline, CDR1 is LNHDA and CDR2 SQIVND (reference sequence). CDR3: CASSIVGYGAYGYTF. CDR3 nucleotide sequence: TGTGCCAGTAGTATAGTAGGGTATGGGGCCTATGGCTACACCTTC. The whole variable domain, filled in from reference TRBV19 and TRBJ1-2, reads DGGITQSPKYLFRKEGQNVTLSCEQNLNHDAMYWYRQDPGQGLRLIYYSQIVNDFQKGDIAEGYSVSREKKESFPLTVTSAQKNPTAFYLCASSIVGYGAYGYTFGSGTRLTVV.

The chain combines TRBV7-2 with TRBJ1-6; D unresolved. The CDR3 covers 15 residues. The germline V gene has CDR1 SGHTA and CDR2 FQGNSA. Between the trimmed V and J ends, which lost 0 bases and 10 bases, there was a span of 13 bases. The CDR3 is CASSLATPGRSPLHF. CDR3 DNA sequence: TGTGCCAGCAGCTTAGCGACCCCGGGGAGATCACCCCTCCACTTT.

CDR3 sequence: CASSLMGQVVGNQPQHF. The CDR3 DNA sequence: TGTGCCAGCAGCTTAATGGGACAGGTGGTTGGCAATCAGCCCCAGCATTTT. The chain joins TRBV7-2 to TRBJ1-5; 8 nucleotides agree with TRBD1. The CDR3 runs 17 residues. The germline V gene encodes CDR1 SGHTA and CDR2 FQGNSA. Trimming took 2 bases from V and 2 from J; bases not matched to a gene: 8.

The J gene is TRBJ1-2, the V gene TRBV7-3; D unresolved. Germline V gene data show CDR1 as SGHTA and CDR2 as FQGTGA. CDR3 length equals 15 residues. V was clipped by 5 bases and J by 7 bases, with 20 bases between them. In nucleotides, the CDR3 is TGTGCCAGCAGCCCGAACGGGGAGGGAGGTTCTGGCTACACCTTC. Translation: CASSPNGEGGSGYTF.

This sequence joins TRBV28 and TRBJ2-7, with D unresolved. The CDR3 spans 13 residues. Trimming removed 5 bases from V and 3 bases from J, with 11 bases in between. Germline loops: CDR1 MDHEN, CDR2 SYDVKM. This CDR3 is CASSLGSNYEQYF. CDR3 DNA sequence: TGTGCCAGCAGTCTGGGGTCCAACTACGAGCAGTACTTC. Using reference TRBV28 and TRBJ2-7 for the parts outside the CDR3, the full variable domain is DVKVTQSSRYLVKRTGEKVFLECVQDMDHENMFWYRQDPGLGLRLIYFSYDVKMKEKGDIPEGYSVSREKKERFSLILESASTNQTSMYLCASSLGSNYEQYFGPGTRLTVT.

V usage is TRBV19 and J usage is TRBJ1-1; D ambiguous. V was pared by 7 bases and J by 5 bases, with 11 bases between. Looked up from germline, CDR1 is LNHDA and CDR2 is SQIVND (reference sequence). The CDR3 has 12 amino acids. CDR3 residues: CASKTSRTEAFF. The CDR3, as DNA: TGTGCCAGTAAGACAAGCCGAACTGAAGCTTTCTTT.

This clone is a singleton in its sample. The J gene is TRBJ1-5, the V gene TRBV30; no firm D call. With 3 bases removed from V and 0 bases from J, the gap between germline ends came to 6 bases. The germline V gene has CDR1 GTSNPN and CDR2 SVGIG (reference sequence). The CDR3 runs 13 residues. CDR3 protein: CAWSAYSNQPQHF. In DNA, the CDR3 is TGTGCCTGGAGCGCTTATAGCAATCAGCCCCAGCATTTT.

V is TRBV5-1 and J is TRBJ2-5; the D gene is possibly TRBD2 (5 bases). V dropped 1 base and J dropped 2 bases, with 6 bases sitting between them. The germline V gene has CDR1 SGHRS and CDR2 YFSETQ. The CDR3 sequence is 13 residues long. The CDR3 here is CASSLPGQETQYF. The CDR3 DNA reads TGCGCCAGCAGCTTGCCGGGGCAAGAGACCCAGTACTTC. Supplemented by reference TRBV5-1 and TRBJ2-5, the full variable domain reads KAGVTQTPRYLIKTRGQQVTLSCSPISGHRSVSWYQQTPGQGLQFLFEYFSETQRNKGNFPGRFSGRQFSNSRSEMNVSTLELGDSALYLCASSLPGQETQYFGPGTRLLVL.

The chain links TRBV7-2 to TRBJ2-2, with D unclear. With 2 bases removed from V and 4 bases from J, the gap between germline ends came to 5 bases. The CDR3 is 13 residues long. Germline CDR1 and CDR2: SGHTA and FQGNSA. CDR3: CASSLKTTGELFF. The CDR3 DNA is TGTGCCAGCAGCTTAAAGACCACCGGGGAGCTGTTTTTT.

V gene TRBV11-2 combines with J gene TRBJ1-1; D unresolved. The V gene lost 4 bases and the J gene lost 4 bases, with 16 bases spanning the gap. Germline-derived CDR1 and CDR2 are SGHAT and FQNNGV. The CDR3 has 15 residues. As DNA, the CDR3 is TGTGCCAGCAGCTCCTCTGGAGGAACGAGCACTGAAGCTTTCTTT. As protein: CASSSSGGTSTEAFF.